The source of this TCR beta chain is a study of T cells in Graves' hyperthyroidism and ophthalmopathy. Study background: Peripheral blood draws took place at initial diagnosis, ahead of any treatment.

Germline V gene sequence: CDR1 MNHNS, CDR2 SASEGT. The CDR3 sequence is 13 residues long. V was trimmed by 10 bases and J by 2 bases, leaving 13 bases between them. Using RNA transcripts as the source, TCR beta CDR3 regions were amplified. First-round RT-PCR of the TCR CDR3 relied on the HTBI primer set. MiXCR, applied by TCRdb to the multiplex PCR reads, yields one record per CDR3 protein. The table lists about 480,000 distinct CDR3 sequences, 13% to 15% of them singletons, with 15% to 20% in the top ten. Clinical symptoms, serum thyroxine, TRAb, thyroid ultrasound and orbital computed tomography established diagnosis. Study-level results: Expanded thyroid clonotypes (above 0.001) were mostly also found in blood. In the analysis, a 13 V-J model separated ophthalmopathy from stable hyperthyroidism.

This clonotype was recorded a few times. Its antigen is as yet unknown. J is TRBJ2-3 and V is TRBV6-1; D is perhaps TRBD1 or TRBD2 (5 bases each). This clonotype was obtained from a woman between 18 and 30 years old with Graves' hyperthyroidism. Source material: blood. The CDR3 protein is CATRLGTTDTQYF. In DNA form, the CDR3 reads TGTGCCACCCGACTGGGGACCACAGATACGCAGTATTTT.